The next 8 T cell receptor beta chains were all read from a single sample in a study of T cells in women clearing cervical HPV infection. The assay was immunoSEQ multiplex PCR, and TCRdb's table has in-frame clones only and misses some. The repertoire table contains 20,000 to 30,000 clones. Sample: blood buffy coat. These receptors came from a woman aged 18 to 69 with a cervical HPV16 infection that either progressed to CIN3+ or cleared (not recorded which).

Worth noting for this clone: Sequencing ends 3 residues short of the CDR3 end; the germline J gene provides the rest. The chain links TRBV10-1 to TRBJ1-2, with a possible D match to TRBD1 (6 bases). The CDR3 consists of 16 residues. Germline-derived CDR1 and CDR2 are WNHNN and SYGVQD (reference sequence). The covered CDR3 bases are TGCGCCAGCAGTGTTTCGGCGGGGGGCTCCTACAATGAG. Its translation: CASSVSAGGSYNE. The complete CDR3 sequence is CASSVSAGGSYNEYTF.

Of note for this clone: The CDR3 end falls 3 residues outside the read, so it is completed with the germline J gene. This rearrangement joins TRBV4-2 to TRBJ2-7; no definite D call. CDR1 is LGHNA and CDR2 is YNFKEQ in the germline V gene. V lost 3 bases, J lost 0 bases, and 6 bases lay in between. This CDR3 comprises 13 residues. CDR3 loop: CASSQGYSYEQYF. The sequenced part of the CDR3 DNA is TGTGCCAGCAGCCAGGGCTACTCCTACGAG.

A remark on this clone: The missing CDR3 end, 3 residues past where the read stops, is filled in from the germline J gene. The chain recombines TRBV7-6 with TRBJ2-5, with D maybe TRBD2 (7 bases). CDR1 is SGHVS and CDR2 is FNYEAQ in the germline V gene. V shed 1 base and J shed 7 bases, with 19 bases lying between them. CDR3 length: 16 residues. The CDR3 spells CASSLVVGGGRGTQYF. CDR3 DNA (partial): TGTGCCAGCAGCTTAGTCGTGGGCGGGGGCAGGGGGACC.

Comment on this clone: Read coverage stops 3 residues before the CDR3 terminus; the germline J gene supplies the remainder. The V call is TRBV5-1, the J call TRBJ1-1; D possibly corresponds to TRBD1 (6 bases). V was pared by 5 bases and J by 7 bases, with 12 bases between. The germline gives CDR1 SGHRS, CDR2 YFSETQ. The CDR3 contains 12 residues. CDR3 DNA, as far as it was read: TGCGCCAGCAGTTCCGGACAGCTTGAA. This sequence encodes CASSSGQLE. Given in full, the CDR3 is CASSSGQLEAFF.

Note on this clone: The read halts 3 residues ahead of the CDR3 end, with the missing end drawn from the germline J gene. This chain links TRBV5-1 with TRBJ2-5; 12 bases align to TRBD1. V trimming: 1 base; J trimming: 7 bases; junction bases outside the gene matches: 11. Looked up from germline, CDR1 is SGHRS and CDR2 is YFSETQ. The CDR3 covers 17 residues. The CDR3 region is CASSLTGDRGPVGTQYF. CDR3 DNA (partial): TGCGCCAGCAGCTTGACGGGGGACAGGGGGCCTGTCGGGACC.

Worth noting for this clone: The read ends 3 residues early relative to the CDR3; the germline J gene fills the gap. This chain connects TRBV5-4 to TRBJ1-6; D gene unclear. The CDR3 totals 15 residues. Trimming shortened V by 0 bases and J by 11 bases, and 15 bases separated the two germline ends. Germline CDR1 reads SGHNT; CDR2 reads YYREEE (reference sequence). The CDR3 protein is CASSLELSGLTPLHF. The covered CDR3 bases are TGTGCCAGCAGCTTGGAGTTGAGCGGTCTGACACCC.

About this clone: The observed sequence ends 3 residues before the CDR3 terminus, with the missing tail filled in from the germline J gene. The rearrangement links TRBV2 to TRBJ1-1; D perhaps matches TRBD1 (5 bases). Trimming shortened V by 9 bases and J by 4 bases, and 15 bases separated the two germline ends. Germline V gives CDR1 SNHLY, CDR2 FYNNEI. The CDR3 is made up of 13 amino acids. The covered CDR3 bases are TGTGCCAGTCGAAAGGACAAGCCCACTGAA. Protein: CASRKDKPTE. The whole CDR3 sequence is CASRKDKPTEAFF.

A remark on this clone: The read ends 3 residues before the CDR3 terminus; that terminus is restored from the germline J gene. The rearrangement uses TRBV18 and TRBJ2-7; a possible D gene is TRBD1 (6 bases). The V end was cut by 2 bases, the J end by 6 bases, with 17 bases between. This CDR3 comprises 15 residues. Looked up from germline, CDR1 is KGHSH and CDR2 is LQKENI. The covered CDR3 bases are TGTGCCAGCTCACCATTATTGACCAGGGGCACCGAG. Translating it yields CASSPLLTRGTE. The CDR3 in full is CASSPLLTRGTEQYF.